This TCR beta chain appears in the sequencing data of a study of cytomegalovirus exposure and HLA in healthy donors. Turning to the study itself: Genotyping of nearly 400 donors showed that 80% to 90% belonged to the Caucasian-associated ancestry cluster.

Germline CDR1 and CDR2: LNHDA and SQIVND (reference sequence). Trimming took off 3 bases at V and 7 bases at J, with 16 bases between the two ends. The CDR3 spans 14 residues. The PCR employed 60 Vbeta primers together with 13 Jbeta primers. Some clones are missing from TCRdb's copy, which holds only in-frame ones; the method was immunoSEQ multiplex PCR. The data show around 130,000 clones, 83% seen once. Sequenced input: PBMCs. The chain joins TRBV19 to TRBJ2-7; D perhaps matches TRBD2 (5 bases). This clonotype originated in a girl aged 2 to 10 in good health and CMV-seronegative. The CDR3 DNA reads TGTGCCAGTAGTATGTGGTCTCCACGGGGAGAGCAGTACTTC. It yields the protein CASSMWSPRGEQYF.